The subject of this entry is one TCR beta chain. The antigen it recognizes is unknown. Within one base of it there is no much larger clone, and no base qualities were kept. Clipping removes 6 bases from V and 7 bases from J, with 8 as the unmatched junction base count. The CDR3, cysteine through phenylalanine, is 16 amino acids long. The sequence is cut down to CDR3 DNA, 48 bases in frame from base 1. This sample stems from a study of CD8+CD57+ T cells in acquired aplastic anemia (dated 2018 in TCRdb). At the level of the whole study: Extracted DNA from sorted CD4+ and CD8+ cells averaged around 3.3 ug, ranging from roughly 0.17 to 27.4 ug. Overall study outcomes, separate from this receptor: Some 27 CD8+ CDR3 sequences were found in both patients and controls but appeared to be highly expressed in patients and within the immunodominant clones of the patients. No significant difference in CD8+ Simpson's diversity was found between patients and healthy controls (P=0.060).

Genomic DNA served as template for TCR beta VDJ combination and CDR3 sequence profiling. An Illumina HiSeq 2000 was the platform used for TCR repertoire sequencing. The authors' pipeline ran thus. TRBV/TRBJ rearrangement plots, CDR3 size and DJ length profiles, and Simpson's diversity index were used to evaluate the repertoires. The most abundant DNA sequence in the deep sequencing data was defined as the immunodominant clone. CDR3 amino acid sequences were checked for sharing between subjects and were compared against published repertoires and the VDJdb database. TCRdb reprocessed the public reads (quality trimming at Q25 with fastp, clone calling with MiXCR) and kept in-frame beta chains. Each CDR3 protein gets just one entry, which takes the most common genes and DNA from the rows behind it. TCRdb's processing, not the study's, gives the V and J calls here. The sample contains 300,000 or so distinct CDR3 sequences, approximately 56% of them found a single time. The ten biggest clones cover 6.5% to 10% of the sample.

TCR repertoires of sorted CD4+ and CD8+ blood T cells from severe aplastic anemia patients and healthy subjects were deep-sequenced in the study. Ficoll-Paque density gradient centrifugation was used to isolate peripheral blood mononuclear cells. Before DNA extraction, CD4+ and CD8+ T cells were sorted by FACS or by magnetic beads. Sample: sorted CD4+, CD8+, or CD8+CD57+ T cells (not recorded which) from PBMCs. The TCR sequence derives from a human donor with severe aplastic anemia or a healthy control (not recorded which). The chain is encoded by TRBV12-3 or TRBV12-4 joined to TRBJ1-6, with 11 bases matching TRBD1. CDR3 region: CASRDRGQRNNSPLHF. Read as DNA, the sequence is TGTGCCAGCAGGGACAGGGGGCAGCGAAACAATTCACCCCTCCACTTT.